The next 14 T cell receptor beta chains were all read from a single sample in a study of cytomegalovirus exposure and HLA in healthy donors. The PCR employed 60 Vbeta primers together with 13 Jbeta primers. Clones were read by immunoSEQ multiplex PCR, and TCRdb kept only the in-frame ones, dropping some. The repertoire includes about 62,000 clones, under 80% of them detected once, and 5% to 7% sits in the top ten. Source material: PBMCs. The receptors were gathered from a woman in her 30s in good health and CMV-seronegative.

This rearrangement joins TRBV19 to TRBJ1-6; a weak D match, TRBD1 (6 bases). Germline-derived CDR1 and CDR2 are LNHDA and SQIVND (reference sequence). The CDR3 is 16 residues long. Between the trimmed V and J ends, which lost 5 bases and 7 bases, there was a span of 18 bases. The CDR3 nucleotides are TGTGCCAGTAGTCGCTCCAGGGGAATGGAGAATTCACCCCTCCACTTT. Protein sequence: CASSRSRGMENSPLHF.

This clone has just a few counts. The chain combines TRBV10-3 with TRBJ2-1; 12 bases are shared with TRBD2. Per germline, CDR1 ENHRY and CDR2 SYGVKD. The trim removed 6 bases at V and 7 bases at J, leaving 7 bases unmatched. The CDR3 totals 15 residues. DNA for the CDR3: TGTGCCATCAGCGGGACTAGCGGGCCAGGAAATGAGCAGTTCTTC. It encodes CAISGTSGPGNEQFF.

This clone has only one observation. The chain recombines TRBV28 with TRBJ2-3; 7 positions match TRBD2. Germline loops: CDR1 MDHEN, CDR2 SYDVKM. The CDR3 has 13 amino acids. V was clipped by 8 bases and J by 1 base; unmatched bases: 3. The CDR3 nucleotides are TGTGCCAGCGCGGGAGCTGGCACAGATACGCAGTATTTT. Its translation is CASAGAGTDTQYF.

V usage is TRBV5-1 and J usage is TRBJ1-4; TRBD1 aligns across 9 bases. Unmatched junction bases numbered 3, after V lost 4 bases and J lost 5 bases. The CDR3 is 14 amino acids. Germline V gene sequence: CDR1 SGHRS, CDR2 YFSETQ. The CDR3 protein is CASSLGTGNEKLFF. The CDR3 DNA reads TGCGCCAGCAGCCTAGGGACAGGGAATGAAAAACTGTTTTTT.

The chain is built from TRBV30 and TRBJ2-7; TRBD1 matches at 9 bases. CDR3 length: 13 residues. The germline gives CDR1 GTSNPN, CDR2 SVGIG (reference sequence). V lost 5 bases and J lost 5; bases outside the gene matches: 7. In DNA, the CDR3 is TGTGCCTGGGATCCGGGACAGGGAAACGAGCAGTACTTC. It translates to CAWDPGQGNEQYF. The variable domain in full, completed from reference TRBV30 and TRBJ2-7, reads SQTIHQWPATLVQPVGSPLSLECTVEGTSNPNLYWYRQAAGRGLQLLFYSVGIGQISSEVPQNLSASRPQDRQFILSSKKLLLSDSGFYLCAWDPGQGNEQYFGPGTRLTVT.

In nucleotides, the CDR3 is TGTGCCAGCAGCTTAAACAGGCTCTCTGGAAACACCATATATTTT. Its translation is CASSLNRLSGNTIYF. This rearrangement joins TRBV7-2 to TRBJ1-3; D is possibly TRBD1 (5 bases). The V end lost 2 bases, the J end lost 0 bases, and 8 bases lay between the germline ends. The CDR3 is 15 residues long. Germline V gene data show CDR1 as SGHTA and CDR2 as FQGNSA.

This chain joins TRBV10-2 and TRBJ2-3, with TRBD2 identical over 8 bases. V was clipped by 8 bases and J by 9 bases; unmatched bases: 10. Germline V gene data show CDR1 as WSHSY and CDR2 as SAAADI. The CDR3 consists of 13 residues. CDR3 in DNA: TGCGCCAGCGGAACTTTAGCGGGGTGGACGCAGTATTTT. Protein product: CASGTLAGWTQYF.

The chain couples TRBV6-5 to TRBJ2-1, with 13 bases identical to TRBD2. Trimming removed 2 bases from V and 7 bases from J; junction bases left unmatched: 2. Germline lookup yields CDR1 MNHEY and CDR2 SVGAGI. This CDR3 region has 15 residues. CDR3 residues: CASSYTTSGRNEQFF. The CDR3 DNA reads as TGTGCCAGCAGTTACACGACTAGCGGGAGGAATGAGCAGTTCTTC.

The CDR3 DNA sequence: TGTGCCAGCAGTGAAGGGGGGATTACTAGCGGGGAGGGGGAGACCCAGTACTTC. This translates into CASSEGGITSGEGETQYF. J is TRBJ2-5 and V is TRBV25-1, with TRBD2 matching 10 bases. The CDR3 length is 18 residues. Germline V gives CDR1 MGHDK, CDR2 SYGVNS. V was pared by 2 bases and J by 5 bases, with 14 bases of the junction left unmatched.

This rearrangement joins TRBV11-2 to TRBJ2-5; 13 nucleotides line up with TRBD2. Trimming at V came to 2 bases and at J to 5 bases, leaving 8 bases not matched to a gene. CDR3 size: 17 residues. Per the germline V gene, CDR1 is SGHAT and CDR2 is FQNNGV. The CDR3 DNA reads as TGTGCCAGCAGCTTAAAGACTACTAGCGGGAGGGGGGAGACCCAGTACTTC. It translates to CASSLKTTSGRGETQYF.

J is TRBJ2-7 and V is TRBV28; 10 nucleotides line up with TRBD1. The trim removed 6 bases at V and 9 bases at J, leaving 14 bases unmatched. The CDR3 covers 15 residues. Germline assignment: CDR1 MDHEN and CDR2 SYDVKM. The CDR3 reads CASSLPAGTGDGQYF. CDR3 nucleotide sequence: TGTGCCAGCAGCCTCCCCGCCGGGACAGGGGATGGGCAGTACTTC.

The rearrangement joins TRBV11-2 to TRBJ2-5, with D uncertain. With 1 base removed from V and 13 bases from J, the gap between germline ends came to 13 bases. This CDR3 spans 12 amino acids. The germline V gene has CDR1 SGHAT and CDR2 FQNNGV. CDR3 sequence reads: CASSLGRELLYF. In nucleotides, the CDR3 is TGTGCCAGCAGCTTAGGGAGAGAGCTCTTGTACTTC.

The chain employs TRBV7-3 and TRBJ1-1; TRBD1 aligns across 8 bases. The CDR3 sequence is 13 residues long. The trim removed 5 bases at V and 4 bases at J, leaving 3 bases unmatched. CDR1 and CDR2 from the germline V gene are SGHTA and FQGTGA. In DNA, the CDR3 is TGTGCCAGCAGCCAGGACAGGGCCACTGAAGCTTTCTTT. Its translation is CASSQDRATEAFF.

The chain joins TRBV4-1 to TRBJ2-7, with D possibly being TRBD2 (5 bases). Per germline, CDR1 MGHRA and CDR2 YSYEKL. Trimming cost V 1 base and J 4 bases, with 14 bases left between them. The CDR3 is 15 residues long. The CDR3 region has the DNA TGCGCCAGCAGCCAAGGGACGGGATTGAGTTACGAGCAGTACGTC. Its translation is CASSQGTGLSYEQYV.